The source of this T cell receptor beta chain is a study of beta chain features in type 1 diabetes. Notes on the study in general: The naive, central memory and Treg TCRB repertoires looked more alike in patients than they did in healthy donors.

This clone was seen a few times. Its antigen is currently unknown. The CDR3 runs to 13 residues. Germline V gives CDR1 SGHAT, CDR2 FQNNGV. Trimming cost V 5 bases and J 9 bases, with 14 bases left between them. Sorting of CD4+ naive, central memory, regulatory and stem cell-like memory cells was performed via CD45RO/CCR7/CD25/CD127/CD95/CD27. Isolated RNA was reverse transcribed in full, so expressed TCRB transcripts were sequenced. Only in-frame clones appear in the TCRdb table, and some are missing; sequencing was by immunoSEQ multiplex PCR. Of 250,000 to 300,000 clones in the sample, 7.5% to 9.5% were seen once.

The sample taken for sequencing was central memory CD4+ T cells from blood. The clonotype originates from a woman between 18 and 29 years old in good health. The chain is built from TRBV11-2 and TRBJ1-5; possibly TRBD1 for D (5 bases). This CDR3 reads CASSTQHQGPQHF. The CDR3 region has the DNA TGTGCCAGCAGCACCCAACACCAGGGGCCCCAGCATTTT.